This TCR beta chain was observed in a study of cytomegalovirus exposure and HLA in healthy donors. Of note for this clone: What it recognizes is unknown. Within the sample, other DNA sequences also encode this same CDR3.

V shed 4 bases and J 8 bases; nucleotides not matched to a gene: 10. The CDR3 spans 18 residues. Per germline, CDR1 MNHNS and CDR2 SASEGT. This PCR relied on a set of 60 Vbeta primers and 13 Jbeta primers. Assay used: immunoSEQ multiplex PCR; TCRdb lists only in-frame clones, some missing. The sample lists about 190,000 clones, more than 75% seen once, with over 1% in the top ten. The study, taken as a whole, reports: Most TCR sequences showed up rarely, but some public TCRs showed up in many donors. According to reports, the classifier identified cytomegalovirus status with high specificity and sensitivity.

All the people who gave samples were healthy bone marrow donors. While unrecorded immune exposures were likely, the donors were nominally healthy when sampled. This sequence originates from a man aged 25 to 40 in good health and CMV-seronegative. J is TRBJ2-2 and V is TRBV6-1; 16 positions match TRBD2. What was sequenced was PBMCs. The CDR3 protein is CASSASPGLAGGAGELFF. CDR3 sequence (DNA): TGTGCCAGCAGTGCATCACCGGGACTAGCGGGGGGGGCTGGGGAGCTGTTTTTT.